These T cell receptor beta chains were read from a single sample in a study of read filtering for tumor transcriptome and immune sequencing. TCRdb re-called the reads with MiXCR, one entry per CDR3 protein. The table records about 93,000 distinct CDR3 sequences, roughly 21% of them present only once. Sample: a population of CD138-negative cells sorted from bone marrow. The receptor source for this set is a donor aged 40 or older with multiple myeloma. CDR3s include the opening cysteine and the closing phenylalanine or tryptophan. Each record gives: D gene, V gene, J gene, clone size, CDR3 protein, CDR3 DNA. D genes are given only for firm matches. Not all rows give a size; the values are once, few, many and, for expanded clones, a class.

D gene: -
V gene: TRBV28
J gene: TRBJ1-5
clone size: few
CDR3 protein: CASSLAGEGQPQHF
CDR3 DNA: TGTGCCAGCAGTTTGGCGGGGGAGGGTCAGCCCCAGCATTTT

D gene: TRBD2
V gene: TRBV4-1
J gene: TRBJ2-5
clone size: many
CDR3 protein: CASSPLGLAETQYF
CDR3 DNA: TGCGCCAGCAGTCCACTCGGACTAGCGGAGACCCAGTACTTC

D gene: -
V gene: TRBV15
J gene: TRBJ2-1
clone size: many
CDR3 protein: CATSRARAGEQFF
CDR3 DNA: TGTGCCACCAGCAGAGCCCGAGCAGGAGAGCAGTTCTTC

D gene: TRBD2
V gene: TRBV11-2
J gene: TRBJ2-7
clone size: few
CDR3 protein: CASSSAGGGLSYEQYF
CDR3 DNA: TGTGCCAGCAGCTCAGCGGGGGGCGGCCTCTCCTACGAGCAGTACTTC

D gene: -
V gene: TRBV5-1
J gene: TRBJ1-5
clone size: many
CDR3 protein: CASSYDSNQPQHF
CDR3 DNA: TGTGCCAGCAGCTATGATAGCAATCAGCCCCAGCATTTT

D gene: -
V gene: TRBV19
J gene: TRBJ1-5
clone size: few
CDR3 protein: CASSITGTNQPQHF
CDR3 DNA: TGTGCCAGTAGTATAACAGGGACGAATCAGCCCCAGCATTTT

D gene: -
V gene: TRBV28
J gene: TRBJ2-5
clone size: many
CDR3 protein: CASNGLTFQETQYF
CDR3 DNA: TGTGCCAGCAATGGCCTCACTTTCCAAGAGACCCAGTACTTC

D gene: -
V gene: TRBV11-2
J gene: TRBJ1-1
clone size: many
CDR3 protein: CASSLGGKLEAFF
CDR3 DNA: TGTGCCAGCAGCCTCGGAGGGAAGCTTGAAGCTTTCTTT

D gene: -
V gene: TRBV11-2
J gene: TRBJ2-1
clone size: -
CDR3 protein: CASSLQQGMMFF
CDR3 DNA: TGTGCCAGCAGCTTACAGCAGGGTATGATGTTCTTC

D gene: -
V gene: TRBV11-2
J gene: TRBJ2-2
clone size: many
CDR3 protein: CASSLDWAGSVTGELFF
CDR3 DNA: TGTGCCAGCAGCTTAGATTGGGCAGGGAGTGTCACCGGGGAGCTGTTTTTT

D gene: TRBD1
V gene: TRBV10-2
J gene: TRBJ2-1
clone size: many
CDR3 protein: CASRDRTYNEQFF
CDR3 DNA: TGCGCCAGCAGGGACAGGACCTACAATGAGCAGTTCTTC

D gene: -
V gene: TRBV19
J gene: TRBJ1-2
clone size: -
CDR3 protein: CASTIEGYGYTF
CDR3 DNA: TGTGCCAGTACAATCGAGGGGTATGGCTACACCTTC

D gene: -
V gene: TRBV5-1
J gene: TRBJ2-7
clone size: -
CDR3 protein: CAISKQGHEQYF
CDR3 DNA: TGCGCCATCAGCAAACAGGGTCACGAGCAGTACTTC

D gene: TRBD2
V gene: TRBV6-1
J gene: TRBJ2-1
clone size: many
CDR3 protein: CASSPGGGLGQFF
CDR3 DNA: TGTGCCAGCAGCCCAGGCGGGGGGTTGGGGCAGTTCTTC

D gene: TRBD1
V gene: TRBV7-9
J gene: TRBJ1-5
clone size: -
CDR3 protein: CASSGGTGVYQPQHF
CDR3 DNA: TGTGCCAGCAGCGGCGGGACAGGAGTTTATCAGCCCCAGCATTTT